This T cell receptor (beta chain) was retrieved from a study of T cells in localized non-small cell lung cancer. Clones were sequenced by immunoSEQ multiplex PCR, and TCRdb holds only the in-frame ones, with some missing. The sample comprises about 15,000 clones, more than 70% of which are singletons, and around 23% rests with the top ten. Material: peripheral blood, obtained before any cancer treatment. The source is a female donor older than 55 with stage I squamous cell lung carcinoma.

The CDR3 DNA reads as TGTGCCAGCAGCTTATTCGGGAGCATCACCGGGGAGCTGTTTTTT. Translated, it gives CASSLFGSITGELFF. The rearrangement links TRBV7-8 to TRBJ2-2, with a weak D call TRBD2 (6 bases). V lost 2 bases and J lost 4, with 11 bases in between. CDR3 size: 15 residues. CDR1 is SGHVS and CDR2 is FQNEAQ in the germline V gene.